Each of the 2 T cell receptor beta chains below was sequenced from the same sample in a study of shared clonotypes between healthy human individuals. Produced via immunoSEQ multiplex PCR; TCRdb's table is partial and in-frame only. Among about 1.5 million clones listed, 95% to 99% were seen once. The sequenced sample was naive CD4+ T cells sorted from blood. As for subset: CD45RA+ positively selected. Receptors originate from a man under 40 in good health.

This rearrangement joins TRBV5-1 to TRBJ2-7, with TRBD1 identical over 7 bases. J gave up 4 bases and V 0 bases, and 7 bases lay outside the gene matches. The CDR3 totals 15 residues. Germline CDR1 and CDR2: SGHRS and YFSETQ. CDR3 in DNA: TGCGCCAGCAGCTTGGTGGGGACAGTTTTGTACGAGCAGTACTTC. It codes for CASSLVGTVLYEQYF.

V and J are TRBV2 and TRBJ2-6; D is perhaps TRBD1 (6 bases). The CDR3 length is 16 residues. CDR1 and CDR2 from the germline V gene are SNHLY and FYNNEI. Trimming took 3 bases from V and 1 from J, leaving 10 bases between them. The CDR3 loop reads CASSDDRRSGANVLTF. The CDR3 DNA reads as TGTGCCAGCAGTGATGACAGGCGGTCTGGGGCCAACGTCCTGACTTTC.